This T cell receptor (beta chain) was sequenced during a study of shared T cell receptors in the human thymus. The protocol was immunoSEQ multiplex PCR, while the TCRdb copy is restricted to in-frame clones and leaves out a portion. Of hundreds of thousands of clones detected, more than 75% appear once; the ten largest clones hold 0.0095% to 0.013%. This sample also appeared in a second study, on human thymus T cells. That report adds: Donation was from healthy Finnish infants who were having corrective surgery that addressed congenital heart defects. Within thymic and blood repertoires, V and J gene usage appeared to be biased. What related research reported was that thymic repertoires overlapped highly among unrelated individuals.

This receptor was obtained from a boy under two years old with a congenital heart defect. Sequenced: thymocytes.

CDR3 DNA: TGTGCCAGCAGTGAAACCTTGGCGGGAGATGTCTACGAGCAGTACTTC. Encoded protein: CASSETLAGDVYEQYF. The chain uses TRBV2 and TRBJ2-7, with 7 bases matching TRBD2. The CDR3 totals 16 residues. V was clipped by 2 bases and J by 3 bases; unmatched bases: 10. Germline V gene sequence: CDR1 SNHLY, CDR2 FYNNEI.